The 2 T cell receptor beta chains listed next were all sequenced from one sample in a study of blood T cell repertoires in COVID-19. TCRdb's copy holds only in-frame clones and misses some; the assay was immunoSEQ multiplex PCR. The data show roughly 100,000 clones, with around 87% seen just once and over 12% held by the top ten. The sequenced sample was peripheral blood. The receptors were sampled from a man over 45 with acute or convalescent COVID-19.

The chain joins TRBV12-3 or TRBV12-4 to TRBJ1-2, with D possibly TRBD1 on 5 matching bases. The CDR3 is made up of 13 amino acids. V dropped 3 bases and J dropped 7 bases, with 12 bases sitting between them. CDR3 region: CASSLGGQSGYTF. The CDR3 region has the DNA TGTGCCAGCAGTTTGGGGGGTCAAAGTGGCTACACCTTC.

V usage is TRBV24-1 and J usage is TRBJ2-7; tentative D call: TRBD1 (6 bases). Per germline, CDR1 KGHDR and CDR2 SFDVKD. Deletions cut 4 bases from V and 4 bases from J, with 10 bases between. The CDR3 has 13 residues. The DNA for the CDR3 is TGTGCCACCAGTGACACAGGGAATTACGAGCAGTACTTC. Its translation is CATSDTGNYEQYF.